Below are 18 T cell receptor beta chains sequenced from a single sample in a study of shared clonotypes between healthy human individuals. Sequencing was performed with immunoSEQ multiplex PCR; in TCRdb, only in-frame clones are kept and a portion is missing. This sample has 2 million to 3 million clones, with 93% found just once. The sequenced sample was naive CD4+ T cells from PBMCs. As to subset: CD45RA+ positively selected. These receptors were collected from a young man in good health. Some clones in this sample may be carry-over from other donors' samples.

This chain links TRBV6-6 with TRBJ2-1; TRBD2 might be the D (6 bases). The V gene lost 7 bases and the J gene lost 3 bases, with 16 bases spanning the gap. This CDR3 spans 15 amino acids. Germline loops: CDR1 MNHNY, CDR2 SVGAGI (reference sequence). The CDR3 sequence is CASTNGDSYYNEQFF. The CDR3 bases are TGTGCCAGCACCAACGGGGACTCCTACTACAATGAGCAGTTCTTC.

A few counts support this clone. Other nucleotide sequences from this sample produce the same CDR3. The chain combines TRBV28 with TRBJ1-3; D is unclear. Trimming left V 4 bases short and J 4 bases short, with 5 bases between. The CDR3 contains 12 residues. The V gene's germline CDR1 is MDHEN and CDR2 SYDVKM. CDR3 sequence: CASSSRGNTIYF. The CDR3 DNA reads TGTGCCAGCAGTTCGAGAGGAAACACCATATATTTT.

V and J are TRBV4-3 and TRBJ2-7; D is unclear. Germline V gene sequence: CDR1 LGHNA, CDR2 YSLEER. The CDR3 is 14 amino acids. The germline V and J ends were trimmed by 4 bases and 2 bases, with 12 bases remaining between them. The CDR3 loop reads CASSPETGTYEQYF. CDR3 DNA: TGCGCCAGCAGCCCCGAGACGGGTACCTACGAGCAGTACTTC.

The gene calls are TRBV28 and TRBJ2-2; 7 bases agree with TRBD1. The V gene end was trimmed by 6 bases and the J gene end by 4 bases; junction bases not matched to a gene: 5. This CDR3 contains 14 residues. Germline V CDR1 and CDR2: MDHEN, SYDVKM. The CDR3 sequence: CASRVTGSTGELFF. The CDR3 DNA is TGTGCCAGCAGGGTGACAGGGAGCACCGGGGAGCTGTTTTTT.

The J gene is TRBJ1-6, the V gene TRBV28, with D possibly being TRBD1 (6 bases). Germline CDR1 and CDR2: MDHEN and SYDVKM. Deletions cut 6 bases from V and 7 bases from J, with 13 bases between. This CDR3 has 14 residues. DNA of the CDR3: TGTGCCAGCAGCCGCGACAGGAGAAATTCACCCCTCCACTTT. The encoded protein is CASSRDRRNSPLHF.

The chain joins TRBV28 to TRBJ1-2, with D perhaps matching TRBD1 (6 bases). The CDR3 covers 14 residues. V lost 2 bases, J lost 8 bases, and 15 bases lay in between. Germline CDR1 and CDR2: MDHEN and SYDVKM. CDR3 sequence (DNA): TGTGCCAGCAGTTTAGACAGGAGCCCCCTCGGCTACACCTTC. Translating it yields CASSLDRSPLGYTF.

The genes are TRBV10-3 and TRBJ1-3; 7 bases match TRBD1. The CDR3 sequence is 16 residues long. Germline V CDR1 and CDR2: ENHRY, SYGVKD. With 0 bases clipped from V and 4 bases from J, the junction kept 6 bases outside the gene matches. The CDR3 bases are TGTGCCATCAGTGAGTCGAGGGGGCGTGGGGGAAACACCATATATTTT. Protein: CAISESRGRGGNTIYF.

This rearrangement joins TRBV19 to TRBJ1-1, with D possibly matching TRBD1 (5 bases). The germline CDR1 and CDR2 sequences are LNHDA and SQIVND (reference sequence). V shed 1 base and J shed 4 bases, with 10 bases lying between them. The CDR3 is 14 amino acids. The CDR3 protein is CASSIAKGFTEAFF. CDR3 DNA sequence: TGTGCCAGTAGTATAGCCAAGGGGTTCACTGAAGCTTTCTTT.

The chain recombines TRBV9 with TRBJ1-4; D might be TRBD1 (6 bases). The germline gives CDR1 SGDLS, CDR2 YYNGEE. V dropped 4 bases and J dropped 0 bases, with 10 bases sitting between them. The CDR3 runs to 15 residues. CDR3 region: CASSISGATNEKLFF. CDR3 sequence (DNA): TGTGCCAGCAGCATATCAGGGGCAACTAATGAAAAACTGTTTTTT.

About this clone: The sample carries other DNA sequences with the same CDR3. The chain combines TRBV7-9 with TRBJ2-7; TRBD2 matches at 7 bases. This CDR3 contains 14 residues. Trimming cost V 3 bases and J 0 bases; bases outside gene matches: 2. Germline assignment: CDR1 SEHNR and CDR2 FQNEAQ (reference sequence). The DNA for the CDR3 is TGTGCCAGCAGCTTTCGCGGGAGCTCCTACGAGCAGTACTTC. This translates into CASSFRGSSYEQYF. The full variable domain, in which reference TRBV7-9 and TRBJ2-7 provide the parts outside the CDR3, is DTGVSQNPRHKITKRGQNVTFRCDPISEHNRLYWYRQTLGQGPEFLTYFQNEAQLEKSRLLSDRFSAERPKGSFSTLEIQRTEQGDSAMYLCASSFRGSSYEQYFGPGTRLTVT.

On this clone itself: Other DNA sequences in this specimen translate into the identical CDR3. V gene TRBV9 combines with J gene TRBJ2-1; 7 bases align to TRBD2. CDR3 size: 14 residues. The germline V gene encodes CDR1 SGDLS and CDR2 YYNGEE. V was clipped by 3 bases and J by 1 base; unmatched bases: 1. The CDR3, as DNA: TGTGCCAGCAGCGCGGGAGGTTCCTACAATGAGCAGTTCTTC. This translates into CASSAGGSYNEQFF. Looking up the rest from reference TRBV9 and TRBJ2-1 gives the full variable domain: DSGVTQTPKHLITATGQRVTLRCSPRSGDLSVYWYQQSLDQGLQFLIQYYNGEERAKGNILERFSAQQFPDLHSELNLSSLELGDSALYFCASSAGGSYNEQFFGPGTRLTVL.

For this clone: Other DNA sequences in the same sample also yield this CDR3. The chain carries TRBV27 and TRBJ2-1, with unresolved D. This CDR3 has 15 amino acids. V was shortened by 3 bases and J by 0 bases, with 9 bases between the two germline ends. Germline V CDR1 and CDR2: MNHEY, SMNVEV (reference sequence). Here the CDR3 DNA reads TGTGCCAGCAGTTTGTCGATTCCCTCCTACAATGAGCAGTTCTTC. Amino acids: CASSLSIPSYNEQFF.

This clone was detected only once. This CDR3 is also generated by other DNA sequences in the sample. V is TRBV11-2 and J is TRBJ2-2; D gene ambiguous. The CDR3 has 16 residues. Germline V gene lookup returns CDR1 SGHAT and CDR2 FQNNGV. V gave up 5 bases and J gave up 0 bases, with 13 bases separating them. Written as DNA, the CDR3 is TGTGCCAGCAGCCCGTACAAGGCTGCGAACACCGGGGAGCTGTTTTTT. This gives the protein CASSPYKAANTGELFF.

This clone was recorded once. The rearrangement uses TRBV19 and TRBJ1-3, with D perhaps TRBD1 (6 bases). With 1 base removed from V and 16 bases from J, the gap between germline ends came to 17 bases. There are 13 residues in the CDR3. Per the germline V gene, CDR1 is LNHDA and CDR2 is SQIVND (reference sequence). The CDR3 DNA is TGTGCCAGTAGTATAGGTGACAGGACGCCGGTGTATTTT. It encodes CASSIGDRTPVYF.

The V call is TRBV4-2, the J call TRBJ2-2; D not certain. The length of the CDR3 is 15 residues. With 3 bases removed from V and 3 bases from J, the gap between germline ends came to 11 bases. CDR1 and CDR2 from the germline V gene are LGHNA and YNFKEQ. DNA of the CDR3: TGTGCCAGCAGCCAGACCCTGCTGGACACCGGGGAGCTGTTTTTT. Amino acids: CASSQTLLDTGELFF.

The V gene is TRBV5-4, the J gene TRBJ2-5, with 7 bases identical to TRBD1. This CDR3 has 16 amino acids. Trimming cost V 5 bases and J 2 bases; bases outside gene matches: 12. Germline CDR1 is SGHNT and CDR2 is YYREEE (reference sequence). CDR3 in DNA: TGTGCCAGCAGTCCCCTAGGGGGCGAGGGGCAAGAGACCCAGTACTTC. This sequence encodes CASSPLGGEGQETQYF. The variable domain in full, with the rest retrieved from reference TRBV5-4 and TRBJ2-5, is ETGVTQSPTHLIKTRGQQVTLRCSSQSGHNTVSWYQQALGQGPQFIFQYYREEENGRGNFPPRFSGLQFPNYSSELNVNALELDDSALYLCASSPLGGEGQETQYFGPGTRLLVL.

The genes are TRBV9 and TRBJ2-7; 9 nucleotides line up with TRBD2. With 3 bases clipped from V and 6 bases from J, the junction kept 10 bases outside the gene matches. Germline V CDR1 and CDR2: SGDLS, YYNGEE. The CDR3 totals 15 residues. This CDR3 is CASSATSAGGLEQYF. In DNA form, the CDR3 reads TGTGCCAGCAGCGCCACCTCGGCGGGAGGGCTCGAGCAGTACTTC.

The chain carries TRBV25-1 and TRBJ2-7; no definite D call. The V end lost 6 bases, the J end lost 2 bases, and 17 bases lay between the germline ends. The germline V gene has CDR1 MGHDK and CDR2 SYGVNS. CDR3 length: 15 amino acids. Written as DNA, the CDR3 is TGTGCCAGCAGCTCGTTTTCGGGTGGAACCTACGAGCAGTACTTC. Protein: CASSSFSGGTYEQYF.